These 11 T cell receptor beta chains were sequenced from one sample in a study of response to subunit inactivated influenza vaccine. TCRdb re-called the RT-PCR reads with MiXCR, one entry per CDR3 protein. The table has about 170,000 distinct CDR3 sequences, about 12% seen once. These same data were also listed under a study on T cells expressing NK-cell markers. Per that paper: What made the TCR beta cDNA was 5'RACE template switching with UMIs.

The material was CD8+ T cells sorted from PBMCs, obtained less than 13 days after vaccination. The receptor set was obtained from a man over 45 who received an inactivated influenza vaccine.

On this clonotype itself: The junction does not match germline at one end; this may be a read error. The DNA for the CDR3 is TGTGCCAGCAGTAGAGACAGTTACACTGAGCAGTTCTTC. Translation: CASSRDSYTEQFF. V is TRBV7-9 and J is TRBJ2-1, with D possibly being TRBD1 (5 bases). Germline values: CDR1 SEHNR, CDR2 FQNEAQ (reference sequence). CDR3 size: 13 residues.

The chain uses TRBV9 and TRBJ2-3, with 10 bases fitting TRBD2. Germline V gene sequence: CDR1 SGDLS, CDR2 YYNGEE. CDR3 size: 16 residues. The trim removed 0 bases at V and 2 bases at J, leaving 3 bases unmatched. The CDR3: CASSVGTSGSTDTQYF. The CDR3 bases are TGTGCCAGCAGCGTAGGGACTAGCGGCTCCACAGATACGCAGTATTTT.

In DNA, the CDR3 is TGTGCCAGCAGTTCAGCCCTAGGTAGCGGGGTGCTCTCCTACAATGAGCAGTTCTTC. This encodes CASSSALGSGVLSYNEQFF. V is TRBV28 and J is TRBJ2-1, with 8 bases matching TRBD2. CDR1 and CDR2 (germline): MDHEN, SYDVKM. V gave up 4 bases and J gave up 0 bases; unmatched junction bases: 14. The CDR3 totals 19 residues.

This clonotype showed up just a few times. This rearrangement joins TRBV21-1 to TRBJ2-7; whether TRBD1, the table's D call, matches the DNA was not checked. TRBV21-1 is recorded as a pseudogene. The CDR3 is 17 amino acids. Written as DNA, the CDR3 is TGTGCCAGCAGCATCCCGGGACAGATGAGCCGCGAGTACGAGCAGTACTTC. Amino acid sequence: CASSIPGQMSREYEQYF.

The genes are TRBV25-1 and TRBJ2-1, with 7 bases lining up with TRBD2. Per the germline V gene, CDR1 is MGHDK and CDR2 is SYGVNS. There are 17 residues in the CDR3. Trimming took 1 base from V and 2 from J; bases not matched to a gene: 8. The chain's CDR3 is CASSEFLAGRAYNEQFF. CDR3 coding DNA: TGTGCCAGCAGTGAATTCTTAGCAGGGAGGGCCTACAATGAGCAGTTCTTC.

This chain joins TRBV27 and TRBJ2-2, with 8 positions matching TRBD1. The trim removed 1 base at V and 15 bases at J, leaving 7 bases unmatched. This CDR3 is built from 13 residues. Germline-derived CDR1 and CDR2 are MNHEY and SMNVEV (reference sequence). CDR3 nucleotides: TGTGCCAGCAGTTTATTACCAGGGGGCGGCTTGTTTTTT. The encoded protein is CASSLLPGGGLFF.

This clonotype appeared a few times. The chain carries TRBV20-1 and TRBJ2-7; 9 bases are a match to TRBD2. After removal of 3 bases from V and 6 bases from J, the junction contained 9 bases not matched to a gene. The CDR3 sequence is 14 residues long. Germline-derived CDR1 and CDR2 are DFQATT and SNEGSKA (reference sequence). The CDR3 loop is CSASFSGSIGEQYF. CDR3 in DNA: TGCAGTGCTAGTTTTAGCGGGAGTATTGGCGAGCAGTACTTC.

The table lists this clonotype with many counts. V is TRBV7-2 and J is TRBJ2-7; 9 bases are shared with TRBD1. J lost 4 bases, V lost 5 bases, and 3 bases had no gene match. This CDR3 is 13 amino acids long. Germline CDR1 and CDR2: SGHTA and FQGNSA. The CDR3 DNA reads TGTGCCAGCAGCCCGACAGGGGGTTACGAGCAGTACTTC. This codes for CASSPTGGYEQYF. The full variable domain, in which reference TRBV7-2 and TRBJ2-7 provide the parts outside the CDR3, is GAGVSQSPSNKVTEKGKDVELRCDPISGHTALYWYRQSLGQGLEFLIYFQGNSAPDKSGLPSDRFSAERTGGSVSTLTIQRTQQEDSAVYLCASSPTGGYEQYFGPGTRLTVT.

This clonotype has a count of ten or more. V is TRBV30 and J is TRBJ2-1; weak D call: TRBD2 (6 bases). V was clipped by 7 bases and J by 4 bases, with 17 bases between them. The CDR3 covers 14 residues. Germline V gene sequence: CDR1 GTSNPN, CDR2 SVGIG (reference sequence). CDR3 sequence: CALYPGLHYNEQFF. The CDR3 nucleotides are TGTGCCTTGTATCCGGGACTTCATTACAATGAGCAGTTCTTC.

This clonotype was seen more than once but under ten times. This chain uses TRBV4-3 with TRBJ2-7; perhaps D is TRBD1 or TRBD2 (5 bases each). V dropped 4 bases and J dropped 2 bases, with 21 bases sitting between them. The CDR3 runs to 17 residues. Germline assignment: CDR1 LGHNA and CDR2 YSLEER. CDR3 sequence reads: CASSRVLNGRDPYEQYF. CDR3 nucleotide sequence: TGCGCCAGCAGCCGAGTACTTAATGGAAGGGACCCCTACGAGCAGTACTTC.

This clonotype was observed a few times. Germline is not matched at one junction end, which may reflect a read error. This chain uses TRBV12-3 or TRBV12-4 with TRBJ1-4; 11 bases agree with TRBD1. The CDR3 extends over 18 amino acids. CDR3 amino acids: CASSPRRTGGGFGERLFF. The CDR3 DNA follows: TGTGCCAGCAGTCCACGCCGGACAGGGGGCGGCTTTGGTGAAAGACTGTTTTTT.